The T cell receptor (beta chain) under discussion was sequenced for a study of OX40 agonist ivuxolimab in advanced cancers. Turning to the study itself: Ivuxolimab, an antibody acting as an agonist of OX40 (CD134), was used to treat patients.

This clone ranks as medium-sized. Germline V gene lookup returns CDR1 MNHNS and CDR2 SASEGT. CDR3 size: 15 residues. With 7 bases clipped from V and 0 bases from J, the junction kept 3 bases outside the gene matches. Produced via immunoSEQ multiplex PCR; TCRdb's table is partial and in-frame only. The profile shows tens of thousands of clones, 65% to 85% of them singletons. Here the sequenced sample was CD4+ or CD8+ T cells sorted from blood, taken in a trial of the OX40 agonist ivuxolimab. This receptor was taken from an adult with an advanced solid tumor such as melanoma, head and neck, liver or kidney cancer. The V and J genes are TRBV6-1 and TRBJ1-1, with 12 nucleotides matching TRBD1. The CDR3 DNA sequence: TGTGCCAGCACCGGGACAGGGGGCTTGAACACTGAAGCTTTCTTT. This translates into CASTGTGGLNTEAFF.